The next 13 T cell receptor beta chains were all read from a single sample in a study of OX40 agonist ivuxolimab in advanced cancers. Clones were sequenced by immunoSEQ multiplex PCR, and TCRdb holds only the in-frame ones, with some missing. The repertoire consists of fewer than 120,000 clones, with roughly 90% occurring once and the leading ten covering 0.25% to 0.3%. The sequences come from CD4+ or CD8+ T cells sorted from blood, collected in a trial of the OX40 agonist ivuxolimab. The receptors derive from an adult with an advanced solid tumor such as melanoma, head and neck, liver or kidney cancer.

This clone was seen a single time. The chain employs TRBV30 and TRBJ2-5; unclear D gene. With 0 bases removed from V and 0 bases from J, the gap between germline ends came to 14 bases. The CDR3 covers 16 residues. The germline V gene encodes CDR1 GTSNPN and CDR2 SVGIG (reference sequence). The DNA of the CDR3 is TGTGCCTGGAGTGTACCCCGACTGACGTACCAAGAGACCCAGTACTTC. Translation gives CAWSVPRLTYQETQYF. The complete variable domain, with remaining parts taken from reference TRBV30 and TRBJ2-5, reads SQTIHQWPATLVQPVGSPLSLECTVEGTSNPNLYWYRQAAGRGLQLLFYSVGIGQISSEVPQNLSASRPQDRQFILSSKKLLLSDSGFYLCAWSVPRLTYQETQYFGPGTRLLVL.

V gene TRBV7-2 combines with J gene TRBJ1-1; D remains unclear. Trimming removed 5 bases from V and 1 base from J, with 8 bases in between. This CDR3 has 13 amino acids. Germline lookup yields CDR1 SGHTA and CDR2 FQGNSA. CDR3 loop: CASSTTRNTEAFF. CDR3 nucleotides: TGTGCCAGCAGCACAACACGGAACACTGAAGCTTTCTTT. Full variable domain (outside the CDR3, taken from reference TRBV7-2 and TRBJ1-1): GAGVSQSPSNKVTEKGKDVELRCDPISGHTALYWYRQSLGQGLEFLIYFQGNSAPDKSGLPSDRFSAERTGGSVSTLTIQRTQQEDSAVYLCASSTTRNTEAFFGQGTRLTVV.

The rearrangement joins TRBV7-3 to TRBJ2-5; TRBD1 matches 7 bases. Germline V lookup: CDR1 SGHTA, CDR2 FQGTGA. The CDR3 is made up of 13 amino acids. V shed 5 bases and J 1 base; nucleotides not matched to a gene: 1. This CDR3 is CASSQGVQETQYF. CDR3 bases: TGTGCCAGCAGCCAGGGGGTCCAAGAGACCCAGTACTTC.

In DNA, the CDR3 is TGTGCCACCAGCAGAGGCGTTCTGGGTGAAGCTTTCTTT. As protein: CATSRGVLGEAFF. This chain connects TRBV15 to TRBJ1-1; unclear D gene. The CDR3 has 13 residues. V lost 1 base and J lost 7, with 10 bases in between. CDR1 and CDR2 (germline): LNHNV, YYDKDF (reference sequence).

The chain employs TRBV7-9 and TRBJ1-1; D is unclear. Germline V gene data show CDR1 as SEHNR and CDR2 as FQNEAQ (reference sequence). V dropped 8 bases and J dropped 3 bases, with 13 bases sitting between them. This CDR3 region has 13 residues. The CDR3 region is CASAGGAYTEAFF. DNA of the CDR3: TGTGCCAGCGCAGGAGGAGCATACACTGAAGCTTTCTTT.

The chain combines TRBV6-5 with TRBJ1-6; D is uncertain. The V end lost 2 bases, the J end lost 3 bases, and 11 bases lay between the germline ends. There are 16 residues in the CDR3. The germline CDR1 and CDR2 sequences are MNHEY and SVGAGI. The CDR3 nucleotides read TGTGCCAGCAGTTACCTCCGGGCAGGCTATAATTCACCCCTCCACTTT. This codes for CASSYLRAGYNSPLHF.

The rearrangement joins TRBV6-1 to TRBJ1-4, with D maybe TRBD1 (5 bases). Trimming cost V 6 bases and J 13 bases, with 18 bases left between them. The CDR3 is 13 residues long. Germline-derived CDR1 and CDR2 are MNHNS and SASEGT. The CDR3 region has the DNA TGTGCCAGCAGCGACCAGACAGCCTCATTACTGTTTTTT. It encodes CASSDQTASLLFF.

The chain uses TRBV6-5 and TRBJ1-2; maybe TRBD1 (5 bases). The CDR3 length is 16 residues. The V end lost 2 bases, the J end lost 6 bases, and 19 bases lay between the germline ends. Germline-derived CDR1 and CDR2 are MNHEY and SVGAGI. CDR3 in amino acids: CASSYRGTVGSNGYTF. In nucleotides, the CDR3 is TGTGCCAGCAGTTACCGGGGGACCGTGGGATCGAATGGCTACACCTTC.

The chain couples TRBV4-2 to TRBJ1-2, with D maybe TRBD1 (5 bases). There are 16 residues in the CDR3. V was clipped by 0 bases and J by 3 bases, with 14 bases between them. Germline V lookup: CDR1 LGHNA, CDR2 YNFKEQ. DNA of the CDR3: TGTGCCAGCAGCCAAGAACCAACTCAGGGTTACTATGGCTACACCTTC. Translation gives CASSQEPTQGYYGYTF.

About this clone: At one end, the junction sequence differs from germline, possibly due to a read error. The chain links TRBV5-1 to TRBJ2-7; 12 bases are shared with TRBD1. Germline assignment: CDR1 SGHRS and CDR2 YFSETQ. CDR3 length: 15 amino acids. CDR3: CASSLGTGGSNEQYF. DNA of the CDR3: TGCGCCAGCAGCTTAGGGACAGGGGGCTCCAACGAGCAGTACTTC.

This clone was observed once. The V gene is TRBV28, the J gene TRBJ2-2; 9 positions agree with TRBD2. The CDR3 spans 15 residues. Germline values: CDR1 MDHEN, CDR2 SYDVKM. V shed 1 base, J shed 5 bases, and the junction held 2 bases outside the gene matches. For the CDR3, the DNA is TGTGCCAGCAGTTTATCAGCGGGAGGAACCGGGGAGCTGTTTTTT. Encoded protein: CASSLSAGGTGELFF.

This clone has just a few counts. The rearrangement uses TRBV7-9 and TRBJ1-1; D is uncertain. V lost 1 base, J lost 1 base, and 10 bases lay in between. The CDR3 consists of 15 residues. Looked up from germline, CDR1 is SEHNR and CDR2 is FQNEAQ (reference sequence). CDR3 in DNA: TGTGCCAGCAGCTTAGTAGAGGTGAGGAACACTGAAGCTTTCTTT. Its translation: CASSLVEVRNTEAFF.

Turning to this clone: A read error may produce the germline difference seen at one junction end. The V and J genes are TRBV29-1 and TRBJ1-4; 8 positions match TRBD1. The CDR3 is 13 amino acids. The germline gives CDR1 SQVTM, CDR2 ANQGSEA. The DNA for the CDR3 is TGCAGCGCCTCGACAGGGGCTAATGGAAAACTGTTTTTT. Residues: CSASTGANGKLFF.